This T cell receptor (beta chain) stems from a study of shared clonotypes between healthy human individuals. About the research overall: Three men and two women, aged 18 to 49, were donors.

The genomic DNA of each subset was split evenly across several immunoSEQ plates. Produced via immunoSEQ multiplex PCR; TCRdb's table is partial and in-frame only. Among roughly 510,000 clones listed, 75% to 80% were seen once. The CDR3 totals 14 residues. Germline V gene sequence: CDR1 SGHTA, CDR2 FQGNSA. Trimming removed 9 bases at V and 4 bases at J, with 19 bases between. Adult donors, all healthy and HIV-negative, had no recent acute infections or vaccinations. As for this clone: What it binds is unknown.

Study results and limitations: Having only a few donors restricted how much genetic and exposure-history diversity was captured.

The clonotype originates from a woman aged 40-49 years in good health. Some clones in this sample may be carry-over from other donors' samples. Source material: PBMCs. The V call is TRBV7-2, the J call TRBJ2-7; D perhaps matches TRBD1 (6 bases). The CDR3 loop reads CASSHLTGRYEQYF. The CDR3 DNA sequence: TGTGCCAGTAGCCACCTAACAGGGCGGTACGAGCAGTACTTC.